These 25 T cell receptor beta chains came from one sample sequenced in a study of CD4 T cells in relation to SARS-CoV-2 and coronaviruses. Unexposed donor CD4+ T cells date from 2011-2018, before the COVID-19 pandemic. Isolation of CD4+ T cells took place after less than twelve days in culture. Clones were read by immunoSEQ multiplex PCR, and TCRdb kept only the in-frame ones, dropping some. This table holds almost 20,000 clones, 75% to 85% found once. These receptors have no known antigen. Sequencing used CD4+ T cells from PBMCs, cultured in vitro. These receptors were collected from a human donor in good health.

This chain uses TRBV19 with TRBJ2-7, with D possibly called TRBD1 or TRBD2 (5 bases each). V was pared by 6 bases and J by 0 bases, with 18 bases between. Germline V gives CDR1 LNHDA, CDR2 SQIVND (reference sequence). CDR3 size: 16 residues. CDR3 sequence: CASSIRRDGVSYEQYF. As DNA, the CDR3 is TGTGCCAGTAGCATTAGACGGGACGGAGTCTCCTACGAGCAGTACTTC.

This rearrangement joins TRBV7-6 to TRBJ2-5, with 9 nucleotides matching TRBD2. This CDR3 has 18 residues. The V segment lost 2 bases and the J segment 5 bases; nucleotides outside the gene matches: 15. Germline values: CDR1 SGHVS, CDR2 FNYEAQ. The CDR3 DNA reads TGTGCCAGCAGCTTAAGTAGTCCCGGGACTAGCCTCCGCGAGACCCAGTACTTC. Residues: CASSLSSPGTSLRETQYF.

The chain has TRBV5-1 and TRBJ2-5, with TRBD2 as a possible D gene (5 bases). Germline values: CDR1 SGHRS, CDR2 YFSETQ. V was cut by 1 base and J by 5 bases, with 9 bases left in between. The CDR3 length is 13 residues. CDR3 region: CASSLWWEETQYF. The CDR3 coding sequence is TGCGCCAGCAGCTTGTGGTGGGAGGAGACCCAGTACTTC.

The chain is built from TRBV7-6 and TRBJ2-1, with 10 bases matching TRBD2. Germline-derived CDR1 and CDR2 are SGHVS and FNYEAQ. The junction had 8 bases not matched to a gene; V was cut back by 3 bases and J by 6 bases. The CDR3 is made up of 16 amino acids. The CDR3 DNA is TGTGCCAGCAGCTTTAGACTAGCGGGCTCCCCCAATGAGCAGTTCTTC. It is translated as CASSFRLAGSPNEQFF.

The J gene is TRBJ2-5, the V gene TRBV3-1 (or the pseudogene TRBV3-2); 11 bases align to TRBD2. The V gene's germline CDR1 is LGHDT and CDR2 YNNKEL (reference sequence). The CDR3 has 14 amino acids. The V segment lost 5 bases and the J segment 3 bases; nucleotides outside the gene matches: 2. The CDR3 spells CASSTLAGEETQYF. The CDR3 DNA is TGTGCCAGCAGCACACTAGCGGGGGAAGAGACCCAGTACTTC.

The rearrangement uses TRBV3-1 (or the pseudogene TRBV3-2) and TRBJ2-7, with 7 bases that match TRBD2. From germline, CDR1 is LGHDT and CDR2 YNNKEL (reference sequence). The trim removed 1 base at V and 5 bases at J, leaving 2 bases unmatched. This CDR3 contains 13 residues. Here the CDR3 DNA reads TGTGCCAGCAGCCAAGTGAGCGGGAACGAGCAGTACTTC. It encodes CASSQVSGNEQYF.

The chain couples TRBV9 to TRBJ1-4; 7 bases are a match to TRBD1. Germline V gives CDR1 SGDLS, CDR2 YYNGEE. The CDR3 is 15 amino acids. After removal of 3 bases from V and 4 bases from J, the junction contained 6 bases not matched to a gene. The CDR3 sequence is CASSAGTVSNEKLFF. CDR3 DNA sequence: TGTGCCAGCAGCGCGGGGACAGTAAGTAATGAAAAACTGTTTTTT.

The chain combines TRBV5-1 with TRBJ2-5; 9 positions agree with TRBD1. CDR1 is SGHRS, CDR2 YFSETQ, per germline. The CDR3 has 15 amino acids. With 5 bases clipped from V and 4 bases from J, the junction kept 9 bases outside the gene matches. Here the CDR3 reads CASRQTGTGSETQYF. The CDR3 DNA is TGCGCCAGCAGACAAACCGGGACAGGGTCAGAGACCCAGTACTTC.

The rearrangement uses TRBV11-2 and TRBJ2-7; D is unresolved. V lost 4 bases to trimming and J lost 2 bases, with 12 bases between them. The V gene's germline CDR1 is SGHAT and CDR2 FQNNGV. This CDR3 region has 14 residues. The CDR3 reads CASSSLKATYEQYF. The CDR3 DNA sequence: TGTGCCAGCAGCTCACTAAAAGCGACCTACGAGCAGTACTTC. Based on the CDR3 plus reference TRBV11-2 and TRBJ2-7, the full variable domain is EAGVAQSPRYKIIEKRQSVAFWCNPISGHATLYWYQQILGQGPKLLIQFQNNGVVDDSQLPKDRFSAERLKGVDSTLKIQPAKLEDSAVYLCASSSLKATYEQYFGPGTRLTVT.

The V gene is TRBV7-2, the J gene TRBJ1-4; 8 nucleotides match TRBD1. The V and J ends lost 4 bases and 4 bases, in that order; junction bases with no gene match: 5. The CDR3 is 15 residues long. Germline V gene data show CDR1 as SGHTA and CDR2 as FQGNSA. CDR3 DNA sequence: TGTGCCAGCAGCTCCACAGGGGGTATTAATGAAAAACTGTTTTTT. Translating it yields CASSSTGGINEKLFF.

This chain joins TRBV2 and TRBJ2-5; D tentatively fits TRBD1 or TRBD2 (6 bases each). Looked up from germline, CDR1 is SNHLY and CDR2 is FYNNEI. Deletions cut 6 bases from V and 4 bases from J, with 18 bases between. This CDR3 has 15 amino acids. The CDR3 loop is CASSREGGGGETQYF. The CDR3 DNA follows: TGTGCCAGCAGCCGCGAAGGGGGAGGCGGAGAGACCCAGTACTTC.

V and J are TRBV5-5 and TRBJ1-6; 8 bases are a match to TRBD1. In germline, CDR1 is SGHKS, CDR2 YYEKEE (reference sequence). Trimming removed 1 base from V and 8 bases from J; junction bases left unmatched: 5. The length of the CDR3 is 15 residues. The CDR3 is CASSLRTGRDSPLHF. The CDR3 DNA reads TGTGCCAGCAGCTTGCGGACAGGGCGGGATTCACCCCTCCACTTT.

The chain carries TRBV3-1 (or the pseudogene TRBV3-2) and TRBJ2-7; D not resolved. The CDR3 loop spans 13 amino acids. In germline, CDR1 is LGHDT, CDR2 YNNKEL (reference sequence). The V end lost 2 bases, the J end lost 2 bases, and 7 bases lay between the germline ends. The CDR3 here is CASSQNRAYEQYF. Written as DNA, the CDR3 is TGTGCCAGCAGCCAAAATAGGGCCTACGAGCAGTACTTC.

This rearrangement joins TRBV18 to TRBJ2-5, with 8 positions matching TRBD2. V lost 0 bases to trimming and J lost 5 bases; unmatched junction nucleotides: 8. Germline loops: CDR1 KGHSH, CDR2 LQKENI. The length of the CDR3 is 16 residues. CDR3 DNA: TGTGCCAGCTCACCACCGAAGCCGGGACTAGACGAGACCCAGTACTTC. This codes for CASSPPKPGLDETQYF.

The rearrangement joins TRBV7-9 to TRBJ1-3; weak D call: TRBD1 (5 bases). The CDR3 totals 13 residues. Germline V gives CDR1 SEHNR, CDR2 FQNEAQ (reference sequence). V lost 7 bases and J 2 bases, leaving 9 bases between the germline ends. The CDR3, as DNA: TGTGCCAGCAACCAGGGCCCTGGAAACACCATATATTTT. Its translation is CASNQGPGNTIYF. The full variable domain, in which reference TRBV7-9 and TRBJ1-3 provide the parts outside the CDR3, is DTGVSQNPRHKITKRGQNVTFRCDPISEHNRLYWYRQTLGQGPEFLTYFQNEAQLEKSRLLSDRFSAERPKGSFSTLEIQRTEQGDSAMYLCASNQGPGNTIYFGEGSWLTVV.

The chain joins TRBV12-5 to TRBJ2-3; no clear D. Trimming shortened V by 7 bases and J by 2 bases, and 13 bases separated the two germline ends. The CDR3 is 14 amino acids. Germline CDR1 is LGHNT and CDR2 is FRNRAP. CDR3 protein: CASALQSYTDTQYF. DNA of the CDR3: TGTGCTAGTGCCTTGCAGTCTTACACAGATACGCAGTATTTT.

The chain combines TRBV6-5 with TRBJ1-2; no clear D gene. The germline V gene encodes CDR1 MNHEY and CDR2 SVGAGI. The CDR3 covers 14 residues. Between the trimmed V and J ends, which lost 6 bases and 3 bases, there was a span of 14 bases. CDR3 nucleotide sequence: TGTGCCAGCAGGTCCGTGGGGTATCACTATGGCTACACCTTC. Its protein is CASRSVGYHYGYTF.

The CDR3 loop is CAISPDYMNTEAFF. The CDR3 DNA is TGTGCCATCAGCCCAGACTACATGAACACTGAAGCTTTCTTT. V and J are TRBV10-3 and TRBJ1-1; no definite D call. The CDR3 is 14 amino acids. CDR1 and CDR2 (germline): ENHRY, SYGVKD. The V end was cut by 6 bases, the J end by 0 bases, with 11 bases between.

The rearrangement joins TRBV6-6 to TRBJ2-1; either TRBD1 or TRBD2 may fit D (6 bases each). This CDR3 is 16 amino acids long. Trimming left V 5 bases short and J 3 bases short, with 17 bases between. Germline V CDR1 and CDR2: MNHNY, SVGAGI (reference sequence). CDR3 residues: CASSQRVGGLYNEQFF. The CDR3 DNA sequence: TGTGCCAGCAGTCAACGGGTCGGGGGCCTCTACAATGAGCAGTTCTTC.

The gene calls are TRBV12-5 and TRBJ1-5; D gene uncertain. The CDR3 consists of 15 residues. V was shortened by 2 bases and J by 4 bases, with 12 bases between the two germline ends. CDR1 and CDR2 (germline): LGHNT, FRNRAP. Here the CDR3 DNA reads TGTGCTAGTGGTTTGAGGGCAGGCTTTAATCAGCCCCAGCATTTT. Its translation: CASGLRAGFNQPQHF.

This chain joins TRBV6-5 and TRBJ2-7; tentative D call: TRBD1 (5 bases). V lost 4 bases to trimming and J lost 4 bases, with 14 bases between them. This CDR3 is 14 amino acids long. The germline V gene encodes CDR1 MNHEY and CDR2 SVGAGI. CDR3 sequence: CASSLARGSYEQYF. The CDR3 DNA reads TGTGCCAGCAGTTTGGCAAGGGGCAGTTACGAGCAGTACTTC.

This chain joins TRBV5-1 and TRBJ2-1, with TRBD2 identical over 12 bases. The CDR3 loop spans 15 amino acids. The V segment lost 3 bases and the J segment 4 bases; nucleotides outside the gene matches: 2. CDR1 is SGHRS and CDR2 is YFSETQ in the germline V gene. CDR3 amino acids: CASSSLAGGYNEQFF. The DNA for the CDR3 is TGCGCCAGCAGCTCCCTAGCGGGGGGGTACAATGAGCAGTTCTTC.

The V gene is TRBV11-1, the J gene TRBJ2-1; no clear D gene. The V gene lost 7 bases and the J gene lost 3 bases, with 16 bases spanning the gap. The CDR3 spans 15 residues. Germline CDR1 is SGHAT and CDR2 is FQDESV (reference sequence). CDR3 DNA sequence: TGTGCCAGCAATCTAGGACGGACCTACTACAATGAGCAGTTCTTC. This sequence encodes CASNLGRTYYNEQFF.

This clone is a singleton in its sample. V is TRBV7-3 and J is TRBJ2-3, with unresolved D. The CDR3 is 14 residues long. V was trimmed by 3 bases and J by 6 bases, leaving 13 bases between them. Germline-derived CDR1 and CDR2 are SGHTA and FQGTGA. In nucleotides, the CDR3 is TGTGCCAGCAGCTTGCTTGGGGAAGGGGATACGCAGTATTTT. It codes for CASSLLGEGDTQYF.

V is TRBV7-2 and J is TRBJ2-7; D might be TRBD1 or TRBD2, each matching 5 bases. This CDR3 contains 14 residues. The V and J ends lost 7 bases and 6 bases respectively, with 19 bases between them. CDR1 SGHTA and CDR2 FQGNSA come from the germline V gene. In DNA form, the CDR3 reads TGTGCCAGCACAGGGTCCGGGATTATTCCCGAGCAGTACTTC. It encodes CASTGSGIIPEQYF.